Below, 18 T cell receptor beta chains from the same sample are listed, as sequenced in a study of T-cell reconstitution after alpha-beta-depleted transplantation in children (dated by TCRdb to the mid-2010s). This specimen's treatment or condition label, interpreted: allogeneic hematopoietic cell transplantation with graft depleted of TCRalphabeta T cells and CD19 B cells. Library preparation used PCR. TCRdb names Illumina HiSeq 2500 as the instrument used. To normalize quantification of the TCRbeta repertoire, the TCR libraries were built with molecular barcoding that relied on unique molecular identifiers. TCRdb reran the public reads through fastp at Q25 and MiXCR, keeping productive beta chains. Rows are unified per CDR3 protein, each entry keeping the most common DNA and genes. Here the sample has around 130,000 distinct CDR3 sequences; 8% to 10% occur a single time. More than 20% of the sample comes from the top ten.

The sample was PBMCs, mostly from graft donor cells, taken 180 days after TCRalphabeta/CD19-depleted stem cell transplant. The receptors here all came from a girl under three years old who had a stem cell transplant for combined immunodeficiency, so the T cells may come from the graft donor.

The rearrangement joins TRBV7-6 to TRBJ2-5; D ambiguous. Germline assignment: CDR1 SGHVS and CDR2 FNYEAQ. Trimming took 1 base from V and 4 from J, leaving 10 bases between them. The CDR3 sequence is 14 residues long. The CDR3: CASSLVSGLETQYF. The DNA of the CDR3 is TGTGCCAGCAGCTTAGTCTCTGGGTTAGAGACCCAGTACTTC. Drawing the rest from reference TRBV7-6 and TRBJ2-5, the complete variable domain is GAGVSQSPRYKVTKRGQDVALRCDPISGHVSLYWYRQALGQGPEFLTYFNYEAQQDKSGLPNDRFSAERPEGSISTLTIQRTEQRDSAMYRCASSLVSGLETQYFGPGTRLLVL.

This clonotype was observed a handful of times. The chain is built from TRBV5-1 and TRBJ1-1; D uncertain. Germline V lookup: CDR1 SGHRS, CDR2 YFSETQ. Trimming cost V 1 base and J 0 bases, with 7 bases left between them. The CDR3 contains 14 residues. The CDR3 sequence: CASSLSSMNTEAFF. Written as DNA, the CDR3 is TGCGCCAGCAGCTTGAGTTCCATGAACACTGAAGCTTTCTTT.

The chain is built from TRBV4-3 and TRBJ2-1; 7 bases map to TRBD2. This CDR3 spans 14 amino acids. CDR1 is LGHNA, CDR2 YSLEER, per germline. V lost 1 base and J lost 7; bases outside the gene matches: 4. The CDR3 loop is CASSQVGTMNEQFF. CDR3 nucleotides: TGCGCCAGCAGCCAAGTAGGGACTATGAATGAGCAGTTCTTC.

This clonotype was recorded at least ten times. The J gene is TRBJ2-3, the V gene TRBV9, with TRBD2 identical over 14 bases. The junction had 4 bases not matched to a gene; V was cut back by 4 bases and J by 0 bases. The germline CDR1 and CDR2 sequences are SGDLS and YYNGEE. This CDR3 is built from 17 residues. The CDR3 sequence is CASSSRTSGRSTDTQYF. CDR3 nucleotides: TGTGCCAGCAGCTCCCGGACTAGCGGGAGGAGCACAGATACGCAGTATTTT. The entire variable domain, with the rest obtained from reference TRBV9 and TRBJ2-3, is as follows: DSGVTQTPKHLITATGQRVTLRCSPRSGDLSVYWYQQSLDQGLQFLIQYYNGEERAKGNILERFSAQQFPDLHSELNLSSLELGDSALYFCASSSRTSGRSTDTQYFGPGTRLTVL.

This clonotype was counted many times. This chain links TRBV30 with TRBJ2-3; tentatively, D is TRBD2 (5 bases). Trimming left V 4 bases short and J 4 bases short, with 21 bases between. This CDR3 is built from 16 residues. Germline V gives CDR1 GTSNPN, CDR2 SVGIG (reference sequence). CDR3 region: CAWIPRGILPPDTQYF. The CDR3 bases are TGTGCCTGGATCCCCCGGGGAATCTTGCCCCCAGATACGCAGTATTTT.

This clonotype was counted ten times or more. The genes are TRBV12-3 or TRBV12-4 and TRBJ2-3, with 8 positions matching TRBD2. The CDR3 has 20 residues. Germline trimming cut 6 bases from V and 0 bases from J; bases unmatched to any gene: 20. CDR3 DNA: TGTGCCAGCAGCCCTGCTAGGCGGGGGGTTCGGAGGACTAGCACAGATACGCAGTATTTT. Translation: CASSPARRGVRRTSTDTQYF.

The table lists this clonotype with a few counts. The chain employs TRBV7-9 and TRBJ2-3; no firm D call. The length of the CDR3 is 14 residues. The V end was cut by 4 bases, the J end by 4 bases, with 12 bases between. Germline lookup yields CDR1 SEHNR and CDR2 FQNEAQ (reference sequence). Here the CDR3 DNA reads TGTGCCAGCAGCTCCTGGTTAGCTGCAGATACGCAGTATTTT. Amino acids: CASSSWLAADTQYF.

This clonotype was seen only a few times. The rearrangement joins TRBV6-5 to TRBJ2-1; 9 bases align to TRBD2. The CDR3 has 16 residues. Per the germline V gene, CDR1 is MNHEY and CDR2 is SVGAGI. Unmatched junction bases numbered 13, after V lost 5 bases and J lost 8 bases. The CDR3 sequence is CASSPSIAGVIDEQFF. CDR3 nucleotides: TGTGCCAGCAGTCCCAGCATAGCGGGAGTAATCGATGAGCAGTTCTTC.

In its sample, this clonotype was seen a few times. This chain joins TRBV20-1 and TRBJ2-2; 12 bases line up with TRBD2. Trimming cost V 6 bases and J 6 bases; bases outside gene matches: 8. This CDR3 region has 15 residues. CDR1 and CDR2 from the germline V gene are DFQATT and SNEGSKA (reference sequence). Here the CDR3 DNA reads TGCAGTGCGACGCGGCTAGCGGGGGGGCCCGGGGAGCTGTTTTTT. It specifies CSATRLAGGPGELFF.

The chain combines TRBV4-3 with TRBJ2-7; 8 nucleotides align to TRBD1. Germline CDR1 reads LGHNA; CDR2 reads YSLEER. The V gene end was trimmed by 1 base and the J gene end by 4 bases; junction bases not matched to a gene: 6. CDR3 length: 15 residues. CDR3 DNA sequence: TGCGCCAGCAGCCAAGGCGCCAGGGGGCCTTACGAGCAGTACTTC. Translating gives CASSQGARGPYEQYF.

This clonotype was seen a handful of times. The rearrangement joins TRBV29-1 to TRBJ2-1; D is uncertain. CDR1 is SQVTM, CDR2 ANQGSEA, per germline. Trimming removed 1 base from V and 10 bases from J, with 5 bases in between. The CDR3 has 10 residues. The CDR3 loop reads CSVEVLEQFF. The CDR3 region has the DNA TGCAGCGTTGAAGTTTTGGAGCAGTTCTTC.

The chain employs TRBV18 and TRBJ2-1; possibly TRBD1 for D (5 bases). The CDR3 contains 14 residues. In germline, CDR1 is KGHSH, CDR2 LQKENI. The V and J ends lost 3 bases and 8 bases respectively, with 14 bases between them. CDR3 region: CASSPQGPPDEQFF. The CDR3 DNA reads TGTGCCAGCTCACCCCAGGGTCCTCCCGATGAGCAGTTCTTC.

The J gene is TRBJ2-5, the V gene TRBV20-1; 12 bases are shared with TRBD2. Per germline, CDR1 DFQATT and CDR2 SNEGSKA (reference sequence). This CDR3 is built from 18 residues. V lost 1 base, J lost 4 bases, and 13 bases stayed unmatched. This CDR3 is CSARAQIFAGLAGETQYF. The CDR3 nucleotides are TGCAGTGCTAGAGCCCAAATTTTTGCGGGACTAGCGGGAGAGACCCAGTACTTC.

On this clonotype itself: A clone one base away is much larger, so this may be a read error. The V gene is TRBV7-3, the J gene TRBJ2-7, with D uncertain. The CDR3 is made up of 13 amino acids. The V gene's germline CDR1 is SGHTA and CDR2 FQGTGA. Between the trimmed V and J ends, which lost 4 bases and 6 bases, there was a span of 13 bases. CDR3 residues: CASSSQIGSEQYF. DNA of the CDR3: TGTGCCAGCAGCTCGCAGATCGGGTCCGAGCAGTACTTC.

This clonotype was seen many times. This sequence joins TRBV7-9 and TRBJ2-1; D might be TRBD1 (5 bases). There are 15 residues in the CDR3. CDR1 is SEHNR, CDR2 FQNEAQ, per germline (reference sequence). V was trimmed by 6 bases and J by 5 bases, leaving 17 bases between them. In nucleotides, the CDR3 is TGTGCCAGCAGAGCAGGGCTAGATGGGAACAATGAGCAGTTCTTC. This encodes CASRAGLDGNNEQFF.

Only a few counts were recorded for this clonotype. This rearrangement joins TRBV21-1 to TRBJ2-2; TRBD1 was called by the table and not checked on the DNA. TRBV21-1 is labeled a pseudogene. CDR3 length: 24 residues. This chain's CDR3 is CASSTTRDRAEMIASTQGTGELFF. The CDR3 region has the DNA TGTGCCAGCAGCACAACCCGGGACAGGGCAGAGATGATTGCTAGCACCCAGGGCACCGGGGAGCTGTTTTTT.

This clonotype was observed a handful of times. In DNA, the CDR3 is TGCAGTGCTAGAGCGCCGTTGTCAGGGGGTGGCCTATATAGCAATCAGCCCCAGCATTTT. It translates to CSARAPLSGGGLYSNQPQHF. The chain links TRBV20-1 to TRBJ1-5, with 7 bases matching TRBD1. The CDR3 is 20 amino acids. V shed 1 base and J 0 bases; nucleotides not matched to a gene: 18. CDR1 and CDR2 from the germline V gene are DFQATT and SNEGSKA (reference sequence).

The DNA for the CDR3 is TGCAGCGTTATATTACTAGCGGGGGGGCCGGATGAGCAGTTCTTC. This sequence encodes CSVILLAGGPDEQFF. V and J are TRBV29-1 and TRBJ2-1, with 13 positions matching TRBD2. Losses at the gene ends were 5 bases for V and 8 bases for J; bases not matched to a gene: 9. The CDR3 runs to 15 residues. CDR1 is SQVTM and CDR2 is ANQGSEA in the germline V gene.